The 2 T cell receptor beta chains in this list originate from one sample, sequenced in a study of CD8+CD57+ T cells in acquired aplastic anemia. Patients picked for sequencing had shown CD8+CD57+ cell expansion detected by flow cytometry. Profiling of TCR beta VDJ combinations and CDR3 sequences used genomic DNA as template. TCRdb analysed the reads with MiXCR anew, one entry per CDR3 protein. The profile covers a few hundred thousand distinct CDR3 sequences, with around 50% appearing a single time and nearly 20% taken by the ten largest. Sequences were obtained from sorted CD4+, CD8+, or CD8+CD57+ T cells (not recorded which) from PBMCs. The receptors derive from a human donor with aplastic anemia.

The gene calls are TRBV15 and TRBJ1-5; no clear D. The CDR3 is 14 amino acids. Germline V gene sequence: CDR1 LNHNV, CDR2 YYDKDF (reference sequence). With 1 base removed from V and 0 bases from J, the gap between germline ends came to 4 bases. The CDR3 DNA follows: TGTGCCACCAGCAGAGTCGGTAGCAATCAGCCCCAGCATTTT. Translation gives CATSRVGSNQPQHF. The whole variable domain, filled in from reference TRBV15 and TRBJ1-5, reads DAMVIQNPRYQVTQFGKPVTLSCSQTLNHNVMYWYQQKSSQAPKLLFHYYDKDFNNEADTPDNFQSRRPNTSFCFLDIRSPGLGDTAMYLCATSRVGSNQPQHFGDGTRLSIL.

The chain has TRBV25-1 and TRBJ2-7; TRBD1 aligns across 7 bases. The trim removed 5 bases at V and 3 bases at J, leaving 7 bases unmatched. This CDR3 is 14 amino acids long. Germline-derived CDR1 and CDR2 are MGHDK and SYGVNS. The CDR3 reads CASSYRAGGYEQYF. In DNA form, the CDR3 reads TGTGCCAGCAGTTACAGGGCAGGGGGCTACGAGCAGTACTTC.